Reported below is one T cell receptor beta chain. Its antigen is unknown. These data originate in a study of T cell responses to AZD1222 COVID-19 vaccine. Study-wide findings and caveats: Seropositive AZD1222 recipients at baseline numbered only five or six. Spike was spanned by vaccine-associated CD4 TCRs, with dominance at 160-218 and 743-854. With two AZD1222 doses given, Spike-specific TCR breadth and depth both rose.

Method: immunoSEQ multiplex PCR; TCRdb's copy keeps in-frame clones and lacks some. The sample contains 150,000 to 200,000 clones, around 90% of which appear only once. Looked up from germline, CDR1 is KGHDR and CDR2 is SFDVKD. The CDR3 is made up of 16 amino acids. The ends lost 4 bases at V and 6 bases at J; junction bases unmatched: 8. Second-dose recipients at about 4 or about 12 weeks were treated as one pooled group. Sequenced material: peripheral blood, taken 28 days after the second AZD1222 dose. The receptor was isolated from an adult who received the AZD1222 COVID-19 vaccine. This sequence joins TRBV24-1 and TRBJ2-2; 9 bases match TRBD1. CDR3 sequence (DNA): TGTGCCACCAGTGAACCGGGGACAGGGAAAGCCGGGGAGCTGTTTTTT. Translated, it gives CATSEPGTGKAGELFF.